These 19 T cell receptor beta chains were sequenced from one sample in a study of early T cells in non-severe SARS-CoV-2 infection. MiXCR, applied by TCRdb to the 5' RACE reads, yields one record per CDR3 protein. The data contain about 80,000 distinct CDR3 sequences, about 6.5% of them singletons. Sequencing was done on a sample of whole blood. All receptors come from an adult who was a healthcare worker with PCR-confirmed SARS-CoV-2 infection or an uninfected control (not recorded which).

This clonotype has a handful of counts. This chain uses TRBV4-3 with TRBJ2-1, with D hard to call. CDR1 and CDR2 (germline): LGHNA, YSLEER. The CDR3 runs 15 residues. V shed 0 bases and J shed 8 bases, with 14 bases lying between them. The CDR3 spells CASSQDGLRSDEQFF. The CDR3 coding sequence is TGCGCCAGCAGCCAAGATGGATTGCGGTCCGATGAGCAGTTCTTC.

There are a few counts of this clonotype. The genes are TRBV12-3 or TRBV12-4 and TRBJ2-6; possible D gene TRBD1, 5 bases. The CDR3 has 14 amino acids. Trimming cost V 5 bases and J 3 bases, with 8 bases left between them. CDR3 in DNA: TGTGCCAGCAGTGGGGCTGGTGGGGCCAACGTCCTGACTTTC. This codes for CASSGAGGANVLTF.

The gene calls are TRBV19 and TRBJ1-5; D gene uncertain. This CDR3 has 12 residues. Germline-derived CDR1 and CDR2 are LNHDA and SQIVND (reference sequence). Trimming pared 8 bases from V and 3 bases from J, leaving 8 bases between. CDR3 protein: CASHRPNQPQHF. The CDR3 DNA sequence: TGTGCCAGTCATCGGCCCAATCAGCCCCAGCATTTT.

Ten or more counts support this clonotype. V usage is TRBV29-1 and J usage is TRBJ2-3; 7 bases match TRBD1. The ends lost 6 bases at V and 5 bases at J; junction bases unmatched: 8. This CDR3 has 13 residues. Germline V gene data show CDR1 as SQVTM and CDR2 as ANQGSEA. For the CDR3, the DNA is TGCAGCGTAGCCAGGGGGTTTAGAGATACGCAGTATTTT. It yields the protein CSVARGFRDTQYF.

The J gene is TRBJ1-5, the V gene TRBV6-1; tentative D call: TRBD1 (6 bases). The germline gives CDR1 MNHNS, CDR2 SASEGT. Trimming removed 9 bases from V and 2 bases from J, with 17 bases in between. This CDR3 has 15 amino acids. CDR3 amino acids: CARPYRAGGNQPQHF. The CDR3 DNA follows: TGTGCCAGACCATACAGGGCGGGGGGCAATCAGCCCCAGCATTTT.

This chain joins TRBV6-5 and TRBJ1-2, with TRBD1 matching over 7 bases. The V segment lost 0 bases and the J segment 5 bases; nucleotides outside the gene matches: 6. Germline lookup yields CDR1 MNHEY and CDR2 SVGAGI. The CDR3 contains 15 residues. The CDR3 loop reads CASSYSDRVWYGYTF. CDR3 bases: TGTGCCAGCAGTTACTCCGACAGGGTTTGGTATGGCTACACCTTC.

This clonotype appeared a few times. The gene calls are TRBV5-1 and TRBJ2-7; D gene uncertain. The CDR3 is 16 amino acids. Germline V gene data show CDR1 as SGHRS and CDR2 as YFSETQ. V lost 1 base and J lost 0, with 14 bases in between. CDR3 amino acids: CASSLNSRTDSYEQYF. The CDR3, as DNA: TGCGCCAGCAGCTTGAATTCCAGGACCGACTCCTACGAGCAGTACTTC.

Only a few counts were recorded for this clonotype. CDR3 sequence reads: CASSQDDRKNYEQYF. For the CDR3, the DNA is TGTGCCAGCAGCCAAGATGACCGCAAAAACTACGAGCAGTACTTC. The V and J genes are TRBV4-2 and TRBJ2-7; D gene uncertain. The CDR3 consists of 15 residues. The germline V gene encodes CDR1 LGHNA and CDR2 YNFKEQ. Trimming cost V 0 bases and J 3 bases, with 12 bases left between them.

This clonotype has more than one count but fewer than ten. The genes are TRBV7-2 and TRBJ1-1; 8 nucleotides agree with TRBD1. The trim removed 0 bases at V and 10 bases at J, leaving 1 base unmatched. This CDR3 comprises 12 residues. Germline V gene sequence: CDR1 SGHTA, CDR2 FQGNSA. CDR3 protein: CASSLAQGAAFF. DNA of the CDR3: TGTGCCAGCAGCTTAGCCCAGGGGGCAGCTTTCTTT.

The sample holds a few counts of this clonotype. The CDR3: CASSQGSRANEQYF. In DNA, the CDR3 is TGTGCCAGCAGCCAAGGGAGCAGGGCCAACGAGCAGTACTTC. The V and J genes are TRBV14 and TRBJ2-7, with a tentative D call TRBD1 (5 bases). Germline V gene data show CDR1 as SGHDN and CDR2 as FVKESK. This CDR3 region has 14 residues. Between the trimmed V and J ends, which lost 1 base and 5 bases, there was a span of 12 bases.

This clonotype was found many times. J is TRBJ2-7 and V is TRBV6-4; D perhaps matches TRBD2 (6 bases). Germline V CDR1 and CDR2: MRHNA, SNTAGT. This CDR3 has 13 residues. With 9 bases removed from V and 3 bases from J, the gap between germline ends came to 15 bases. The CDR3 loop reads CASSGTGLYEQYF. CDR3 sequence (DNA): TGTGCCAGTTCCGGGACTGGCCTCTACGAGCAGTACTTC.

Only a few counts were recorded for this clonotype. V gene TRBV30 combines with J gene TRBJ1-1; D is possibly TRBD1 (5 bases). V dropped 5 bases and J dropped 8 bases, with 12 bases sitting between them. The germline V gene encodes CDR1 GTSNPN and CDR2 SVGIG (reference sequence). This CDR3 is built from 11 residues. This CDR3 is CAWSGGGEAFF. The DNA of the CDR3 is TGTGCCTGGTCCGGGGGAGGGGAAGCTTTCTTT.

The rearrangement joins TRBV3-1 to TRBJ1-2; possibly TRBD1 for D (5 bases). CDR3 length: 14 residues. Trimming stripped 6 bases from V and 0 bases from J, with 11 bases between. From germline, CDR1 is LGHDT and CDR2 YNNKEL (reference sequence). The CDR3 DNA follows: TGTGCCAGCAGGCCGCAGGGAACTAACTATGGCTACACCTTC. The encoded protein is CASRPQGTNYGYTF.

The chain carries TRBV5-1 and TRBJ2-7, with 8 positions matching TRBD1. The germline gives CDR1 SGHRS, CDR2 YFSETQ. V was pared by 4 bases and J by 2 bases, with 5 bases of the junction left unmatched. There are 14 residues in the CDR3. The CDR3 reads CASSTRQGTYEQYF. As DNA, the CDR3 is TGCGCCAGCAGCACCCGACAGGGGACCTACGAGCAGTACTTC.

Worth noting for this clonotype: With a much larger clone just one base away, this may be a read error. The gene calls are TRBV12-3 or TRBV12-4 and TRBJ1-4; 9 positions match TRBD1. The CDR3 sequence is 14 residues long. The V segment lost 6 bases and the J segment 6 bases; nucleotides outside the gene matches: 5. The CDR3 sequence is CASSRTGAYEKLFF. CDR3 nucleotide sequence: TGTGCCAGCAGCCGGACAGGGGCGTATGAAAAACTGTTTTTT.

This sequence joins TRBV6-2 or TRBV6-3 and TRBJ1-6; 9 positions agree with TRBD1. CDR1 and CDR2 (germline): MNHEY, SVGEGT. Trimming took 5 bases from V and 5 from J; bases not matched to a gene: 7. The CDR3 totals 16 residues. In DNA form, the CDR3 reads TGTGCCAGCAGTGAACCGGGACAGGGTGATAATTCACCCCTCCACTTT. Translation: CASSEPGQGDNSPLHF.

This clonotype was recorded at least ten times. This sequence joins TRBV7-8 and TRBJ2-7; D not certain. V was trimmed by 7 bases and J by 9 bases, leaving 16 bases between them. The CDR3 totals 12 residues. CDR1 is SGHVS, CDR2 FQNEAQ, per germline. In DNA form, the CDR3 reads TGTGCCAGCACCAACACGGCTTTTGGGCAGTACTTC. Residues: CASTNTAFGQYF.

This clonotype was observed at least ten times. J is TRBJ2-3 and V is TRBV28; 15 nucleotides align to TRBD2. The CDR3 extends over 17 amino acids. J was trimmed by 2 bases and V by 3 bases; bases with no gene match: 3. Germline V gene lookup returns CDR1 MDHEN and CDR2 SYDVKM. Written as DNA, the CDR3 is TGTGCCAGCAGTTTCGGGACTAGCGGGGGGATCACAGATACGCAGTATTTT. Residues: CASSFGTSGGITDTQYF.

In its sample, this clonotype was seen a few times. This chain links TRBV2 with TRBJ1-5, with D maybe TRBD1 (5 bases). V lost 5 bases and J lost 5, with 10 bases in between. The CDR3 has 13 residues. Germline V gene sequence: CDR1 SNHLY, CDR2 FYNNEI. The CDR3 reads CASSTQGHQPQHF. The CDR3 DNA is TGTGCCAGCAGTACGCAGGGACATCAGCCCCAGCATTTT.